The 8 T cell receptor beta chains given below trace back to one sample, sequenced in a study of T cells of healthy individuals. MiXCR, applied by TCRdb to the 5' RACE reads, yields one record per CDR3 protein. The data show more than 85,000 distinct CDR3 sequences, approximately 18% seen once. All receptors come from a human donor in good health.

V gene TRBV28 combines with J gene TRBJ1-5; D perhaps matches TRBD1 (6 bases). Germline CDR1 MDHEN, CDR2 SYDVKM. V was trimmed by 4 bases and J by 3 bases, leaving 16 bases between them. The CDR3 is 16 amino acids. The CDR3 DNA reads TGTGCCAGCAGTTCCCCACTCCCGGGGGCCAATCAGCCCCAGCATTTT. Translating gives CASSSPLPGANQPQHF.

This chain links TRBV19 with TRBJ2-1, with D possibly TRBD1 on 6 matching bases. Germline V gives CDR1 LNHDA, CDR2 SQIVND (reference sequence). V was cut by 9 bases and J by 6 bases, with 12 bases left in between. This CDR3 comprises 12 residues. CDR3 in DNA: TGTGCCAGCACCTTAGGGGGCAATGAGCAGTTCTTC. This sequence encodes CASTLGGNEQFF.

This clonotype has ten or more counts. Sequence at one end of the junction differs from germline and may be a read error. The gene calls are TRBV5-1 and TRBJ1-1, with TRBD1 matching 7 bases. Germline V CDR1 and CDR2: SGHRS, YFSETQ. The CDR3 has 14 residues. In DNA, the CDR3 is TGTGCCAGCAGCTTAGACAGGGCGAACACTGAAGCTTTCTTT. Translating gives CASSLDRANTEAFF.

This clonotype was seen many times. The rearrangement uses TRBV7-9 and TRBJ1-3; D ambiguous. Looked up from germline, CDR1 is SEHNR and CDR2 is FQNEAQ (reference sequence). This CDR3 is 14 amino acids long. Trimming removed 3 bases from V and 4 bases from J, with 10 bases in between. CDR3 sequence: CASSFGQSGNTIYF. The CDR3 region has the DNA TGTGCCAGCAGCTTCGGTCAGTCGGGAAACACCATATATTTT. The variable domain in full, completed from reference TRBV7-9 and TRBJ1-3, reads DTGVSQNPRHKITKRGQNVTFRCDPISEHNRLYWYRQTLGQGPEFLTYFQNEAQLEKSRLLSDRFSAERPKGSFSTLEIQRTEQGDSAMYLCASSFGQSGNTIYFGEGSWLTVV.

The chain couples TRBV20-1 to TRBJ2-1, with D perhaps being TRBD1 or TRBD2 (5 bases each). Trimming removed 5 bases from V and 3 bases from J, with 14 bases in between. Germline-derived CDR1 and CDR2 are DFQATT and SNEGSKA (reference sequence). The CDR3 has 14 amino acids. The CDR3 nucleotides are TGCAGTGCTCATTCCGGGACGGACTACAATGAGCAGTTCTTC. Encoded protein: CSAHSGTDYNEQFF.

CDR3 region: CASSLRTSNTGELFF. CDR3 sequence (DNA): TGTGCCAGCAGCTTGCGGACGTCGAACACCGGGGAGCTGTTTTTT. The V call is TRBV7-9, the J call TRBJ2-2; D gene uncertain. Trimming took 3 bases from V and 0 from J, leaving 8 bases between them. Germline assignment: CDR1 SEHNR and CDR2 FQNEAQ (reference sequence). The CDR3 length is 15 residues.

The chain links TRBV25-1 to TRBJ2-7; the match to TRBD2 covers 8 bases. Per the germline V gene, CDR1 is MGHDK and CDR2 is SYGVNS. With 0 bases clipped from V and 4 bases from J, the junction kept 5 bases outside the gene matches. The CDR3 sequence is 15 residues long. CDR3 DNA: TGTGCCAGCAGTGAATATATCGGGGGGGGATACGAGCAGTACTTC. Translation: CASSEYIGGGYEQYF.

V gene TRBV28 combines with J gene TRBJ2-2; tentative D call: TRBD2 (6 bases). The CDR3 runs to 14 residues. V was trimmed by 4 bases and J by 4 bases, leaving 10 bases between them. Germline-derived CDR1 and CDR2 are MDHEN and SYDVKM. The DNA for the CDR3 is TGTGCCAGCAGTTGGCAGGGAGGCACCGGGGAGCTGTTTTTT. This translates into CASSWQGGTGELFF.